What follows are 19 T cell receptor beta chains derived from one specimen sequenced in a study of patients and donors after allogeneic stem cell transplantation. TCRdb reprocessed the RT-PCR reads via MiXCR and lists one record per CDR3 protein. This sample has about 400,000 distinct CDR3 sequences, with approximately 16% found just once. The sample comprised blood, either unsorted or a sorted T cell fraction (not recorded which). The receptors stem from a human donor who was either an allogeneic HSCT recipient or a stem cell or donor lymphocyte infusion donor (not recorded which). It is not recorded whose cells these are; they may come from a transplant donor.

For this clonotype: This clone may be a read error of a much larger clone one base away. The chain links TRBV5-6 to TRBJ2-1; 8 bases align to TRBD2. CDR1 SGHDT and CDR2 YYEEEE come from the germline V gene. CDR3 size: 15 residues. The CDR3 DNA is TGTGCCAGCAGTTCTAGCGGGTTGACCTACAAAGAGCAGTTCTTC. It codes for CASSSSGLTYKEQFF. Full variable domain (missing parts from reference TRBV5-6 and TRBJ2-1): DAGVTQSPTHLIKTRGQQVTLRCSPKSGHDTVSWYQQALGQGPQFIFQYYEEEERQRGNFPDRFSGHQFPNYSSELNVNALLLGDSALYLCASSSSGLTYKEQFFGPGTRLTVL.

This rearrangement joins TRBV7-9 to TRBJ2-5; D possibly corresponds to TRBD2 (6 bases). CDR3 size: 13 residues. Between the trimmed V and J ends, which lost 5 bases and 8 bases, there was a span of 15 bases. Germline V gene data show CDR1 as SEHNR and CDR2 as FQNEAQ (reference sequence). The CDR3 region has the DNA TGTGCCAGCAGCCCGCCGGGGGTGGAAACCCAGTACTTC. As protein: CASSPPGVETQYF.

This sequence joins TRBV11-2 and TRBJ2-7; 12 positions agree with TRBD2. The CDR3 contains 15 residues. CDR1 is SGHAT, CDR2 FQNNGV, per germline. Trimming cost V 5 bases and J 4 bases; bases outside gene matches: 6. The CDR3 spells CASSPSGGGFYEQYF. The CDR3 DNA sequence: TGTGCCAGCAGCCCTAGCGGGGGGGGGTTTTACGAGCAGTACTTC.

This chain uses TRBV11-1 with TRBJ2-7; no firm D call. V lost 5 bases and J 5 bases, leaving 10 bases between the germline ends. The CDR3 is made up of 12 amino acids. CDR1 and CDR2 (germline): SGHAT, FQDESV (reference sequence). CDR3 DNA: TGTGCCAGCAGCGGGTACACGAACGAGCAGTACTTC. Protein product: CASSGYTNEQYF. Looking up the rest from reference TRBV11-1 and TRBJ2-7 gives the full variable domain: EAEVAQSPRYKITEKSQAVAFWCDPISGHATLYWYRQILGQGPELLVQFQDESVVDDSQLPKDRFSAERLKGVDSTLKIQPAELGDSAMYLCASSGYTNEQYFGPGTRLTVT.

The J gene is TRBJ2-2, the V gene TRBV5-1, with D maybe TRBD2 (5 bases). CDR3 size: 16 residues. The V gene's germline CDR1 is SGHRS and CDR2 YFSETQ. V shed 2 bases and J shed 0 bases, with 11 bases lying between them. CDR3 nucleotides: TGCGCCAGCAGCTTCTTGGGGAGCACGAACACCGGGGAGCTGTTTTTT. Its protein is CASSFLGSTNTGELFF.

The rearrangement links TRBV27 to TRBJ1-1; 9 bases line up with TRBD1. There are 12 residues in the CDR3. CDR1 MNHEY and CDR2 SMNVEV come from the germline V gene (reference sequence). The J segment lost 13 bases and the V segment lost 7 bases, leaving 10 bases of the junction unmatched. CDR3 in amino acids: CASNEKQGALFF. DNA for the CDR3: TGTGCCAGCAACGAAAAACAGGGGGCGCTTTTCTTT.

The V and J genes are TRBV5-1 and TRBJ1-6; TRBD1 agrees at 9 bases. The CDR3 runs to 15 residues. Germline CDR1 is SGHRS and CDR2 is YFSETQ. J was trimmed by 8 bases and V by 5 bases; bases with no gene match: 8. The DNA for the CDR3 is TGCGCCAGCAGGCAACAGGGACAGGGTGATTCACCCCTCCACTTT. Its protein is CASRQQGQGDSPLHF.

The CDR3 nucleotides are TGTGCCAGCAGCAGGACTAGCGGGGAACGCCTATTCACAGATACGCAGTATTTT. It translates to CASSRTSGERLFTDTQYF. This sequence joins TRBV3-1 and TRBJ2-3; 12 nucleotides align to TRBD2. The CDR3 totals 18 residues. The germline gives CDR1 LGHDT, CDR2 YNNKEL (reference sequence). J was trimmed by 2 bases and V by 5 bases; bases with no gene match: 11.

V gene TRBV15 combines with J gene TRBJ2-2; the D gene is possibly TRBD1 (6 bases). This CDR3 contains 15 residues. CDR1 LNHNV and CDR2 YYDKDF come from the germline V gene (reference sequence). The V end was cut by 5 bases, the J end by 6 bases, with 16 bases between. The CDR3 region has the DNA TGTGCCACCAGCGTGGGGGCTACGTCGTCCGGGGAGCTGTTTTTT. It yields the protein CATSVGATSSGELFF.

The chain combines TRBV2 with TRBJ2-1; 9 bases map to TRBD1. This CDR3 is built from 14 residues. V was pared by 6 bases and J by 14 bases, with 14 bases of the junction left unmatched. CDR1 is SNHLY, CDR2 FYNNEI, per germline. CDR3 sequence: CASRPRRDRVREFF. In nucleotides, the CDR3 is TGTGCCAGCAGGCCCCGCCGGGACAGGGTCAGAGAGTTCTTC.

This clonotype was observed a few times. The chain recombines TRBV6-2 or TRBV6-3 with TRBJ2-5; D tentatively fits TRBD1 or TRBD2 (6 bases each). Germline loops: CDR1 MNHEY, CDR2 SVGEGT. With 4 bases removed from V and 6 bases from J, the gap between germline ends came to 18 bases. The CDR3 totals 15 residues. The DNA of the CDR3 is TGTGCCAGCAGTTTTTTCCCGAGGGGGGCGAAGACCCAGTACTTC. This translates into CASSFFPRGAKTQYF.

This clonotype occurred a few times. The CDR3: CAISEIEGLAGGEQYF. Written as DNA, the CDR3 is TGTGCCATCAGTGAGATAGAAGGACTAGCGGGGGGCGAGCAGTACTTC. The chain joins TRBV10-3 to TRBJ2-7; 14 bases line up with TRBD2. V was pared by 2 bases and J by 6 bases, with 6 bases of the junction left unmatched. The CDR3 spans 16 residues. Per germline, CDR1 ENHRY and CDR2 SYGVKD.

The rearrangement joins TRBV7-9 to TRBJ1-1; D uncertain. The germline V gene encodes CDR1 SEHNR and CDR2 FQNEAQ (reference sequence). Trimming cost V 5 bases and J 5 bases, with 9 bases left between them. This CDR3 is built from 12 residues. The CDR3 DNA follows: TGTGCCAGCAGCGCAGGTCGAACTGAAGCTTTCTTT. It translates to CASSAGRTEAFF.

The table lists this clonotype with a few counts. The gene calls are TRBV3-1 and TRBJ2-7, with D perhaps matching TRBD2 (5 bases). Germline-derived CDR1 and CDR2 are LGHDT and YNNKEL (reference sequence). The CDR3 is made up of 16 amino acids. V was cut by 4 bases and J by 3 bases, with 19 bases left in between. The CDR3 nucleotides are TGTGCCAGCAGCCGGTCTACTAGTGAGTTGGGCTACGAGCAGTACTTC. The encoded protein is CASSRSTSELGYEQYF.

The chain carries TRBV6-1 and TRBJ2-2; TRBD2 aligns across 7 bases. V shed 5 bases, J shed 6 bases, and the junction held 12 bases outside the gene matches. The CDR3 loop spans 16 amino acids. Germline V gene lookup returns CDR1 MNHNS and CDR2 SASEGT. CDR3 loop: CASSQPLPGGPGELFF. CDR3 nucleotides: TGTGCCAGCAGTCAACCGCTCCCGGGAGGACCCGGGGAGCTGTTTTTT.

Many counts were recorded for this clonotype. This chain joins TRBV11-3 and TRBJ2-1; TRBD2 aligns across 8 bases. The CDR3 loop spans 15 amino acids. With 1 base clipped from V and 7 bases from J, the junction kept 6 bases outside the gene matches. Per the germline V gene, CDR1 is SGHNT and CDR2 is YENEEA. CDR3 sequence reads: CASSLGGRRRNEQFF. CDR3 DNA sequence: TGTGCCAGCAGCTTAGGCGGGAGGAGGAGGAATGAGCAGTTCTTC.

The CDR3 DNA is TGTGCCAGCAGTCGGGGGGGGGAGCAGTACTTC. Translation gives CASSRGGEQYF. The rearrangement uses TRBV6-2 or TRBV6-3 and TRBJ2-7, with 8 positions matching TRBD2. V trimming: 5 bases; J trimming: 7 bases; junction bases outside the gene matches: 1. Germline V CDR1 and CDR2: MNHEY, SVGEGT. CDR3 length: 11 amino acids.

The chain is built from TRBV30 and TRBJ2-7; D tentatively reads TRBD1 or TRBD2 (5 bases each). The V end lost 5 bases, the J end lost 0 bases, and 11 bases lay between the germline ends. The germline V gene has CDR1 GTSNPN and CDR2 SVGIG (reference sequence). This CDR3 region has 13 residues. The CDR3 protein is CAWGTDSSYEQYF. The CDR3 DNA follows: TGTGCCTGGGGGACCGATAGCTCCTACGAGCAGTACTTC.

The V call is TRBV20-1, the J call TRBJ1-4; unclear D gene. V was cut by 5 bases and J by 7 bases, with 14 bases left in between. CDR3 size: 13 residues. CDR1 DFQATT and CDR2 SNEGSKA come from the germline V gene (reference sequence). The CDR3 sequence is CSAGSDGSEKLFF. CDR3 in DNA: TGCAGTGCTGGTAGCGACGGATCTGAAAAACTGTTTTTT.